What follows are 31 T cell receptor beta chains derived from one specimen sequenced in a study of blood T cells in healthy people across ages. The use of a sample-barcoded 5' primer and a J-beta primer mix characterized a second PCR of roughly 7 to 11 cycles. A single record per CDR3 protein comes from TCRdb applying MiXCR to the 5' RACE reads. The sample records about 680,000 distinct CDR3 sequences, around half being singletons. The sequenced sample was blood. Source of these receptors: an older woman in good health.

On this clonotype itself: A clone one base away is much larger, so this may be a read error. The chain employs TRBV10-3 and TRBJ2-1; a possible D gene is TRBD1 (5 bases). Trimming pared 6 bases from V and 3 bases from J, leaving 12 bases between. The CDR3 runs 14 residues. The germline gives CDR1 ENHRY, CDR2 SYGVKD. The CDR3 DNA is TGTGCCATCAGAGACTCACAGGTCTACAATGAGCAGTTCTTC. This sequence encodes CAIRDSQVYNEQFF.

In nucleotides, the CDR3 is TGCAGTGCTGATACCGGGACGTTCTATGGCTACACCTTC. It codes for CSADTGTFYGYTF. V is TRBV20-1 and J is TRBJ1-2; D may be TRBD1 (5 bases). Germline assignment: CDR1 DFQATT and CDR2 SNEGSKA (reference sequence). The CDR3 is made up of 13 amino acids. The V end was cut by 5 bases, the J end by 4 bases, with 14 bases between.

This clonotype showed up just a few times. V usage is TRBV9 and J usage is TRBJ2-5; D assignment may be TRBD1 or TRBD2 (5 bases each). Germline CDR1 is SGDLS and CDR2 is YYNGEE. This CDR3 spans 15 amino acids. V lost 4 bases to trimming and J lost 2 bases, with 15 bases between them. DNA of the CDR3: TGTGCCAGCAGCTTCCGGGACGCAATGCAAGAGACCCAGTACTTC. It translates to CASSFRDAMQETQYF. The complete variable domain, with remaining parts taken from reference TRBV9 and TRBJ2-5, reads DSGVTQTPKHLITATGQRVTLRCSPRSGDLSVYWYQQSLDQGLQFLIQYYNGEERAKGNILERFSAQQFPDLHSELNLSSLELGDSALYFCASSFRDAMQETQYFGPGTRLLVL.

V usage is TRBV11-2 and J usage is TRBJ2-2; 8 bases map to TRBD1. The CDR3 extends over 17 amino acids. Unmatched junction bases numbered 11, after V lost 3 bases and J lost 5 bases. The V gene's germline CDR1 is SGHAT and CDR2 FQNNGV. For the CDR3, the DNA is TGTGCCAGCAGCTTTAGGGCCAGGGGGCTTGGTACCGGGGAGCTGTTTTTT. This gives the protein CASSFRARGLGTGELFF. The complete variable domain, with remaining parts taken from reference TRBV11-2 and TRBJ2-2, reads EAGVAQSPRYKIIEKRQSVAFWCNPISGHATLYWYQQILGQGPKLLIQFQNNGVVDDSQLPKDRFSAERLKGVDSTLKIQPAKLEDSAVYLCASSFRARGLGTGELFFGEGSRLTVL.

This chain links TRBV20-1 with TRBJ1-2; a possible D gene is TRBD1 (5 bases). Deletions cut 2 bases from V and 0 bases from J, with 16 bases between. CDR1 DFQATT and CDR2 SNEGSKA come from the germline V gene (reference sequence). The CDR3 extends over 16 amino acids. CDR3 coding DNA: TGCAGTGCTAGATACCCCCCGGGACGGACTAACTATGGCTACACCTTC. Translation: CSARYPPGRTNYGYTF.

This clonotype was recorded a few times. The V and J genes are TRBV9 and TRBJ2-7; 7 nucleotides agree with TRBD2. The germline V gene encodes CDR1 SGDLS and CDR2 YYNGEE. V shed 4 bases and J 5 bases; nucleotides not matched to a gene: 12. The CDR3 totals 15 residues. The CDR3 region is CASSPGGGFRDEQYF. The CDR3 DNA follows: TGTGCCAGCAGCCCGGGGGGAGGGTTCAGGGACGAGCAGTACTTC.

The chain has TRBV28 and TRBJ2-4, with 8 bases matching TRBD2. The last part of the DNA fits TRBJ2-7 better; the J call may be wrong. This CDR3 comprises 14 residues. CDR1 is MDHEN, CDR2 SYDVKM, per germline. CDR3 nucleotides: TGTGCCAGCATCTGGAGCGGGAGAAGCTACGAGCAGTACTTC. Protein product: CASIWSGRSYEQYF.

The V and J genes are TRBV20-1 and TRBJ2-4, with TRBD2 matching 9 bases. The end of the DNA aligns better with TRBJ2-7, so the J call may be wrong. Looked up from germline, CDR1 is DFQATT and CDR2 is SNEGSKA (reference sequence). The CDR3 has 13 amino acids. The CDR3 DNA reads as TGCAGTGCGACTAGCGGACCCCTCTACGAGCAGTACTTC. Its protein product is CSATSGPLYEQYF.

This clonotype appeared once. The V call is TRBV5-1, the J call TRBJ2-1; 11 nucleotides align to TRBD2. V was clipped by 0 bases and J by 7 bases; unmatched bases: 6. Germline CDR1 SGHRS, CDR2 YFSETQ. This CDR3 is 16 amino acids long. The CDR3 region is CASSLALAGVGNEQFF. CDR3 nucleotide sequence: TGCGCCAGCAGCTTGGCACTAGCGGGAGTGGGTAATGAGCAGTTCTTC.

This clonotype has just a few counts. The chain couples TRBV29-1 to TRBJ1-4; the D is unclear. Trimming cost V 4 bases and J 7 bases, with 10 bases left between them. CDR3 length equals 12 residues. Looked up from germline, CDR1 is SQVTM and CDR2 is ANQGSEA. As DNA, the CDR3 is TGCAGCGTTGGAAAGTCCGGTGAAAAACTGTTTTTT. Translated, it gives CSVGKSGEKLFF. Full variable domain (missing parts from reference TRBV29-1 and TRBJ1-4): SAVISQKPSRDICQRGTSLTIQCQVDSQVTMMFWYRQQPGQSLTLIATANQGSEATYESGFVIDKFPISRPNLTFSTLTVSNMSPEDSSIYLCSVGKSGEKLFFGSGTQLSVL.

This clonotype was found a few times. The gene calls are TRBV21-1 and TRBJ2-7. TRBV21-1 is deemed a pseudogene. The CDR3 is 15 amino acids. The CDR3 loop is CASSNGSWLSYEQYF. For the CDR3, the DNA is TGTGCCAGCAGCAATGGGTCTTGGCTATCCTACGAGCAGTACTTC.

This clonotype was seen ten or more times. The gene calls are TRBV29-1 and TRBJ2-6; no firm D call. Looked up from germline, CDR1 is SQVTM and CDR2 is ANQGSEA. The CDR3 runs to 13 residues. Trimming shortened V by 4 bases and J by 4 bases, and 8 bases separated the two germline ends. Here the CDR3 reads CSVALSGANVLTF. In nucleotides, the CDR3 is TGCAGCGTTGCCCTGTCCGGGGCCAACGTCCTGACTTTC.

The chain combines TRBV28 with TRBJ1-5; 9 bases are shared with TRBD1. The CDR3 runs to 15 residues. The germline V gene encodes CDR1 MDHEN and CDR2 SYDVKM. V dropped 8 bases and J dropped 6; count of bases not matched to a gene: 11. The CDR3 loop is CASSPGTGTGQPQHF. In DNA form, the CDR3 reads TGTGCCAGCTCCCCCGGGACAGGGACGGGTCAGCCCCAGCATTTT. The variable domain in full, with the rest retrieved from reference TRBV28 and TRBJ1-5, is DVKVTQSSRYLVKRTGEKVFLECVQDMDHENMFWYRQDPGLGLRLIYFSYDVKMKEKGDIPEGYSVSREKKERFSLILESASTNQTSMYLCASSPGTGTGQPQHFGDGTRLSIL.

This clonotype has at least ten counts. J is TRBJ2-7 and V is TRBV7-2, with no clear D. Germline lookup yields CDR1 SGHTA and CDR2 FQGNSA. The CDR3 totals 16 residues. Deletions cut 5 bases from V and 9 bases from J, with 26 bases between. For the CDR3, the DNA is TGTGCCAGCAGCCCCCTTATCTCTTATGGGATAGCTGCGCAGTACTTC. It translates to CASSPLISYGIAAQYF.

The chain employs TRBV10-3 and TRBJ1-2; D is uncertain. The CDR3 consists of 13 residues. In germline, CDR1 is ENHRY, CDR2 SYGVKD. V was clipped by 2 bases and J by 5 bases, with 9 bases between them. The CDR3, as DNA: TGTGCCATCAGTGAGGCGGGTCATTATGGCTACACCTTC. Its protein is CAISEAGHYGYTF.

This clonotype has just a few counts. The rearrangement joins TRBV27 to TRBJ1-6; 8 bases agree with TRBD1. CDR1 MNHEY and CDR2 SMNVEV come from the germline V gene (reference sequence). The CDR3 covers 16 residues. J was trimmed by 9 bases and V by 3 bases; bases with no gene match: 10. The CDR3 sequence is CASSFGQGARRSPLHF. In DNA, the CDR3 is TGTGCCAGCAGTTTCGGGCAGGGGGCTCGTCGTTCACCCCTCCACTTT.

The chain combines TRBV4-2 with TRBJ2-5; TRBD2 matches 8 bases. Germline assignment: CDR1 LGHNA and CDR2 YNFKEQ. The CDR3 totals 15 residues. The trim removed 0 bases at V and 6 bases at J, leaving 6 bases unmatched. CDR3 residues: CASSQEWTSKKTQYF. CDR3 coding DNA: TGTGCCAGCAGCCAAGAATGGACTAGCAAGAAGACCCAGTACTTC.

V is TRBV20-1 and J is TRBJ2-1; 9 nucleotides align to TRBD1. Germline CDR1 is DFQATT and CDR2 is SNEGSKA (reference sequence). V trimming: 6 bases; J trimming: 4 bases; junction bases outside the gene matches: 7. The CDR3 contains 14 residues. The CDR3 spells CSANRDREYNEQFF. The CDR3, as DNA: TGCAGTGCAAACCGGGACAGGGAGTACAATGAGCAGTTCTTC.

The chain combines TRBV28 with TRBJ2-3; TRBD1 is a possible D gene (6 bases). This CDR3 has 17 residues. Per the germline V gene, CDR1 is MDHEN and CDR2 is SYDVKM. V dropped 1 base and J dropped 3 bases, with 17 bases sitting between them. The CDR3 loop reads CASSLSASPQGTDTQYF. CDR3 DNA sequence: TGTGCCAGCAGTTTATCAGCGTCCCCTCAGGGGACAGATACGCAGTATTTT.

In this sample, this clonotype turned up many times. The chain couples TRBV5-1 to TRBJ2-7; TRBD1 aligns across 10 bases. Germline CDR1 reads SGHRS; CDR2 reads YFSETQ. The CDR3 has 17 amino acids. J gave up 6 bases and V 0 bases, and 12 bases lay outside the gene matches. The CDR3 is CASSLELRGTGDPEQYF. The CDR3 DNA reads TGCGCCAGCAGCTTGGAATTAAGGGGGACAGGGGATCCCGAGCAGTACTTC.

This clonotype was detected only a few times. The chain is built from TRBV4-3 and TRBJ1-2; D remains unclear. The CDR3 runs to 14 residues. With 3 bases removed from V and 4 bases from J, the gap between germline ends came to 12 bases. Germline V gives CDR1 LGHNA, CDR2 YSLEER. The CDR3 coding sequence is TGCGCCAGCAGCCAGGACGGGAGCCTCTATGGCTACACCTTC. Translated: CASSQDGSLYGYTF.

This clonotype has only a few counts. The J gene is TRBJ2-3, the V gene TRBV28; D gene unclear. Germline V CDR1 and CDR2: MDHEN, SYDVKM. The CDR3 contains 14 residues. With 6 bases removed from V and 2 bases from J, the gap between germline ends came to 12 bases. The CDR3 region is CASSPVRDTDTQYF. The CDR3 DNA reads TGTGCCAGCAGCCCAGTTAGGGACACAGATACGCAGTATTTT. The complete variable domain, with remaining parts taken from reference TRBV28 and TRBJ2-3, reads DVKVTQSSRYLVKRTGEKVFLECVQDMDHENMFWYRQDPGLGLRLIYFSYDVKMKEKGDIPEGYSVSREKKERFSLILESASTNQTSMYLCASSPVRDTDTQYFGPGTRLTVL.

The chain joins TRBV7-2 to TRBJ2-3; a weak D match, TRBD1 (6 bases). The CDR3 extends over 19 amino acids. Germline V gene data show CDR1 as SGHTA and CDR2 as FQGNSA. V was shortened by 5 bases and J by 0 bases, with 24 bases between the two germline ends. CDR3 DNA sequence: TGTGCCAGCAGCGTCGGACAGACGTTTCTGTCCCCTAGCACAGATACGCAGTATTTT. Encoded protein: CASSVGQTFLSPSTDTQYF. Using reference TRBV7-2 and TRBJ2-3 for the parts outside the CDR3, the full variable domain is GAGVSQSPSNKVTEKGKDVELRCDPISGHTALYWYRQSLGQGLEFLIYFQGNSAPDKSGLPSDRFSAERTGGSVSTLTIQRTQQEDSAVYLCASSVGQTFLSPSTDTQYFGPGTRLTVL.

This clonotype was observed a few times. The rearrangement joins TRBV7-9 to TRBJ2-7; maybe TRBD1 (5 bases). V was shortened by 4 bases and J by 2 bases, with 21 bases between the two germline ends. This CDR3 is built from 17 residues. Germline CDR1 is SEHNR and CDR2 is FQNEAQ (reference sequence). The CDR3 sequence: CASSWAYTGNIPYEQYF. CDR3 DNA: TGTGCCAGCAGCTGGGCATATACAGGAAACATACCCTACGAGCAGTACTTC.

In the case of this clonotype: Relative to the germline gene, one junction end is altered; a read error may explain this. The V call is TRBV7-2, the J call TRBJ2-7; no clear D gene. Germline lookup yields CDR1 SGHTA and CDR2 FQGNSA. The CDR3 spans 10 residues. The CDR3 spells CAGSSYEQYF. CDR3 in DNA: TGTGCCGGCAGCTCCTACGAGCAGTACTTC.

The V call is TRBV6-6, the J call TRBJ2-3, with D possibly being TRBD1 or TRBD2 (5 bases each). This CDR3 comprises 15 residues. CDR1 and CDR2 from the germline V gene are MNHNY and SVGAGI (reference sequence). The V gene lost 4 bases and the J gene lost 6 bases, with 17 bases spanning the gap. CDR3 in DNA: TGTGCCAGCAGTTCCAACCCCCGAGGGGCGGATACGCAGTATTTT. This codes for CASSSNPRGADTQYF.

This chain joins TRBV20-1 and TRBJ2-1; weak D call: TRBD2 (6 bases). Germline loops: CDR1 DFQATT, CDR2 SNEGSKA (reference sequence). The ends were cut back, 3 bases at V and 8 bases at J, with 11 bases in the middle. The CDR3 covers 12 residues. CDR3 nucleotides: TGCAGTGCTAGGGCGGGAATCGATGAGCAGTTCTTC. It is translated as CSARAGIDEQFF.

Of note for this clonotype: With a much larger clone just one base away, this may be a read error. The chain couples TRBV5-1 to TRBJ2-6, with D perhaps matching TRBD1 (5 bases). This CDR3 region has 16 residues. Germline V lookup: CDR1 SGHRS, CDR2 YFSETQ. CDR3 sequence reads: CASSSDTYSGADVLTF. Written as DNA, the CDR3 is TGCGCCAGCAGCTCGGACACCTACTCTGGGGCCGACGTCCTGACTTTC.

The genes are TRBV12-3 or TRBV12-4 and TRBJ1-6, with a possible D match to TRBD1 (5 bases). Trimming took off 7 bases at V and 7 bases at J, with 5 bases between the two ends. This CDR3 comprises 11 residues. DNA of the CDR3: TGTGCCAGCAAGGGGAATTCACCCCTCCACTTT. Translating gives CASKGNSPLHF.

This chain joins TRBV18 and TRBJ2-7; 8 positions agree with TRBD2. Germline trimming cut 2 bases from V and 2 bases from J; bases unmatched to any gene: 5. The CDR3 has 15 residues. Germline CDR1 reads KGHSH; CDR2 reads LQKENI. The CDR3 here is CASSPGLALTYEQYF. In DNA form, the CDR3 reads TGTGCCAGCTCACCAGGACTAGCCCTAACCTACGAGCAGTACTTC.

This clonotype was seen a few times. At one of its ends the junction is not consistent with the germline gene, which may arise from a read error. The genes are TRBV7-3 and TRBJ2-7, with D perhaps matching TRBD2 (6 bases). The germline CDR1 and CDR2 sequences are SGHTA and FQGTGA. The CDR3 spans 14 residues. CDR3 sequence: CASSLGGDSHEQYF. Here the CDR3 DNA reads TGTGCCAGCAGCTTAGGTGGGGACTCCCACGAGCAGTACTTC.